The 32 T cell receptor beta chains below were found in one sample sequenced in a study of blood T cell repertoires in COVID-19. Profiled with immunoSEQ multiplex PCR; TCRdb holds only in-frame clones, not every one. The sample records about half a million clones, around 85% being singletons. Sequencing was carried out using peripheral blood. All receptors derive from a human donor in a cohort sampled during active COVID-19.

The chain recombines TRBV9 with TRBJ2-1; 11 nucleotides agree with TRBD2. The CDR3 consists of 19 residues. CDR1 is SGDLS and CDR2 is YYNGEE in the germline V gene. J lost 6 bases, V lost 4 bases, and 18 bases had no gene match. The CDR3 is CASSHQLSSGTSGINEQFF. CDR3 sequence (DNA): TGTGCCAGCAGCCACCAGTTGTCCTCCGGGACTAGCGGAATCAATGAGCAGTTCTTC.

The chain links TRBV19 to TRBJ1-5; 8 positions match TRBD1. The V and J ends lost 6 bases and 7 bases, in that order; junction bases with no gene match: 11. This CDR3 is built from 15 residues. CDR1 and CDR2 (germline): LNHDA, SQIVND (reference sequence). CDR3 protein: CASSQRQGRGQPQHF. The CDR3 nucleotides are TGTGCCAGTAGCCAAAGACAGGGGAGGGGACAGCCCCAGCATTTT. Together with reference TRBV19 and TRBJ1-5, the CDR3 gives the full variable domain: DGGITQSPKYLFRKEGQNVTLSCEQNLNHDAMYWYRQDPGQGLRLIYYSQIVNDFQKGDIAEGYSVSREKKESFPLTVTSAQKNPTAFYLCASSQRQGRGQPQHFGDGTRLSIL.

V is TRBV2 and J is TRBJ1-5, with TRBD1 identical over 7 bases. Germline CDR1 reads SNHLY; CDR2 reads FYNNEI. This CDR3 has 15 residues. V lost 4 bases to trimming and J lost 6 bases; unmatched junction nucleotides: 9. CDR3 nucleotide sequence: TGTGCCAGCAGTGGAGACAGGGAAGATATTCAGCCCCAGCATTTT. Its translation is CASSGDREDIQPQHF. Combining the CDR3 with reference TRBV2 and TRBJ1-5 gives the whole variable domain EPEVTQTPSHQVTQMGQEVILRCVPISNHLYFYWYRQILGQKVEFLVSFYNNEISEKSEIFDDQFSVERPDGSNFTLKIRSTKLEDSAMYFCASSGDREDIQPQHFGDGTRLSIL.

The chain combines TRBV7-9 with TRBJ1-3; D uncertain. The ends were cut back, 5 bases at V and 4 bases at J, with 9 bases in the middle. This CDR3 region has 13 residues. The germline CDR1 and CDR2 sequences are SEHNR and FQNEAQ (reference sequence). The CDR3 spells CASSPTPGNTIYF. Here the CDR3 DNA reads TGTGCCAGCAGCCCTACCCCCGGAAACACCATATATTTT.

The chain carries TRBV5-6 and TRBJ1-5, with a weak D call TRBD1 (5 bases). There are 15 residues in the CDR3. Germline V CDR1 and CDR2: SGHDT, YYEEEE. The V end lost 0 bases, the J end lost 9 bases, and 16 bases lay between the germline ends. The CDR3: CASSLGQGGIPPQHF. The CDR3 DNA follows: TGTGCCAGCAGCTTGGGGCAGGGTGGCATTCCGCCCCAGCATTTT.

The V call is TRBV14, the J call TRBJ2-1, with unresolved D. V gave up 2 bases and J gave up 6 bases, with 11 bases separating them. The germline V gene has CDR1 SGHDN and CDR2 FVKESK. The CDR3 is 14 residues long. CDR3 sequence reads: CASSQIRVINEQFF. The CDR3 region has the DNA TGTGCCAGCAGCCAAATACGAGTGATCAATGAGCAGTTCTTC. Filled out from reference TRBV14 and TRBJ2-1, the complete variable domain reads EAGVTQFPSHSVIEKGQTVTLRCDPISGHDNLYWYRRVMGKEIKFLLHFVKESKQDESGMPNNRFLAERTGGTYSTLKVQPAELEDSGVYFCASSQIRVINEQFFGPGTRLTVL.

This chain links TRBV7-9 with TRBJ1-5, with D maybe TRBD1 (5 bases). The CDR3 extends over 17 amino acids. Trimming removed 4 bases at V and 2 bases at J, with 18 bases between. Germline V gene sequence: CDR1 SEHNR, CDR2 FQNEAQ (reference sequence). The CDR3 loop is CASSYRPRGEGNQPQHF. The CDR3 bases are TGTGCCAGCAGCTATCGCCCCCGGGGGGAGGGCAATCAGCCCCAGCATTTT.

This rearrangement joins TRBV6-5 to TRBJ2-2, with TRBD1 as a possible D gene (5 bases). Germline V gene sequence: CDR1 MNHEY, CDR2 SVGAGI. Trimming stripped 6 bases from V and 1 base from J, with 9 bases between. The CDR3 is 14 residues long. CDR3 in DNA: TGTGCCAGCAGAAGACAGCTGAACACCGGGGAGCTGTTTTTT. It specifies CASRRQLNTGELFF.

The gene calls are TRBV2 and TRBJ2-3; 8 bases match TRBD2. The V and J ends lost 7 bases and 2 bases, in that order; junction bases with no gene match: 2. The CDR3 runs to 13 residues. Germline V lookup: CDR1 SNHLY, CDR2 FYNNEI. In DNA, the CDR3 is TGTGCCAGCACTAGCGGGTACACAGATACGCAGTATTTT. Protein product: CASTSGYTDTQYF.

This chain links TRBV6-5 with TRBJ1-6; the D gene is possibly TRBD1 (5 bases). The CDR3 loop spans 15 amino acids. Trimming removed 5 bases at V and 6 bases at J, with 14 bases between. Per the germline V gene, CDR1 is MNHEY and CDR2 is SVGAGI. CDR3 sequence: CASSPNRSGNSPLHF. The CDR3 DNA sequence: TGTGCCAGCAGTCCAAACAGGTCTGGTAATTCACCCCTCCACTTT.

This clone was seen more than once but under ten times. The chain uses TRBV7-2 and TRBJ1-1; D perhaps matches TRBD1 (6 bases). CDR3 size: 13 residues. The V end was cut by 5 bases, the J end by 4 bases, with 11 bases between. The germline CDR1 and CDR2 sequences are SGHTA and FQGNSA. The CDR3 sequence is CASSRNRVTEAFF. CDR3 nucleotides: TGTGCCAGCAGCAGAAACAGGGTCACTGAAGCTTTCTTT. The whole variable domain, remainder taken from reference TRBV7-2 and TRBJ1-1, is GAGVSQSPSNKVTEKGKDVELRCDPISGHTALYWYRQSLGQGLEFLIYFQGNSAPDKSGLPSDRFSAERTGGSVSTLTIQRTQQEDSAVYLCASSRNRVTEAFFGQGTRLTVV.

The table lists this clone with a count of one. The rearrangement uses TRBV18 and TRBJ1-1; D may be TRBD1 (5 bases). This CDR3 region has 17 residues. Per germline, CDR1 KGHSH and CDR2 LQKENI. V was pared by 0 bases and J by 5 bases, with 19 bases between. CDR3 coding DNA: TGTGCCAGCTCACCACCTGGCGGGAACAAATACAGGACTGAAGCTTTCTTT. Encoded protein: CASSPPGGNKYRTEAFF.

V usage is TRBV14 and J usage is TRBJ2-7, with 9 positions matching TRBD1. V lost 5 bases and J lost 3; bases outside the gene matches: 11. The length of the CDR3 is 16 residues. Per germline, CDR1 SGHDN and CDR2 FVKESK. This CDR3 is CASSGMAQGAYYEQYF. The CDR3 region has the DNA TGTGCCAGCAGCGGCATGGCACAGGGGGCGTACTACGAGCAGTACTTC.

The genes are TRBV5-1 and TRBJ1-3, with D unclear. Trimming stripped 4 bases from V and 2 bases from J, with 19 bases between. This CDR3 comprises 17 residues. Germline-derived CDR1 and CDR2 are SGHRS and YFSETQ. CDR3 protein: CASSIDPPGATGNTIYF. CDR3 in DNA: TGCGCCAGCAGCATTGATCCCCCGGGAGCCACTGGAAACACCATATATTTT.

The chain uses TRBV10-3 and TRBJ2-5; D gene uncertain. V gave up 2 bases and J gave up 1 base, with 2 bases separating them. The CDR3 has 12 residues. Germline CDR1 ENHRY, CDR2 SYGVKD. CDR3 coding DNA: TGTGCCATCAGTGAGCTCCAAGAGACCCAGTACTTC. Its translation: CAISELQETQYF.

The CDR3 nucleotides read TGCAGCGTTGAAGGGCTCTCCTACAATGAGCAGTTCTTC. It yields the protein CSVEGLSYNEQFF. The chain carries TRBV29-1 and TRBJ2-1; D remains unclear. The CDR3 runs 13 residues. The V gene's germline CDR1 is SQVTM and CDR2 ANQGSEA. The V end lost 1 base, the J end lost 0 bases, and 4 bases lay between the germline ends.

The chain couples TRBV27 to TRBJ1-1; no firm D call. Trimming took off 4 bases at V and 8 bases at J, with 17 bases between the two ends. Germline CDR1 and CDR2: MNHEY and SMNVEV (reference sequence). CDR3 length: 14 residues. The DNA of the CDR3 is TGTGCCAGCAGTTCCGGGGATCCACCACGGGAAGCTTTCTTT. Protein sequence: CASSSGDPPREAFF.

This chain connects TRBV7-8 to TRBJ2-7, with TRBD2 matching over 16 bases. This CDR3 spans 16 amino acids. V trimming: 4 bases; J trimming: 2 bases; junction bases outside the gene matches: 2. Germline loops: CDR1 SGHVS, CDR2 FQNEAQ. CDR3 bases: TGTGCCAGCAGCTCTGGGACTAGCGGGAGGGCCTACGAGCAGTACTTC. Translating gives CASSSGTSGRAYEQYF.

The V call is TRBV7-2, the J call TRBJ2-3, with a weak D call TRBD1 (5 bases). The germline V gene encodes CDR1 SGHTA and CDR2 FQGNSA. V was trimmed by 6 bases and J by 2 bases, leaving 15 bases between them. This CDR3 comprises 15 residues. The CDR3 bases are TGTGCCAGCAGTTCGGTAGGGGCGAACACAGATACGCAGTATTTT. This translates into CASSSVGANTDTQYF.

The gene calls are TRBV3-1 (or the pseudogene TRBV3-2) and TRBJ2-7, with D possibly being TRBD2 (5 bases). The germline V gene encodes CDR1 LGHDT and CDR2 YNNKEL (reference sequence). The CDR3 covers 15 residues. The germline V and J ends were trimmed by 3 bases and 2 bases, with 14 bases remaining between them. CDR3 DNA: TGTGCCAGCAGCCACCCCCAGACTACTCCCTACGAGCAGTACTTC. It is translated as CASSHPQTTPYEQYF.

This chain joins TRBV9 and TRBJ2-1; 10 nucleotides line up with TRBD2. The germline gives CDR1 SGDLS, CDR2 YYNGEE. The CDR3 runs 15 residues. J was trimmed by 7 bases and V by 1 base; bases with no gene match: 5. CDR3 coding DNA: TGTGCCAGCAGCGTACCAGCGGGGGGGCCAAATGAGCAGTTCTTC. Amino acid sequence: CASSVPAGGPNEQFF.

This clone appeared a few times. This chain joins TRBV3-1 (or the pseudogene TRBV3-2) and TRBJ2-7; no clear D gene. Germline loops: CDR1 LGHDT, CDR2 YNNKEL (reference sequence). V was pared by 1 base and J by 0 bases, with 10 bases between. The CDR3 is made up of 15 amino acids. The CDR3 bases are TGTGCCAGCAGCCAAGGGCGAGCGTCCTCCTACGAGCAGTACTTC. The encoded protein is CASSQGRASSYEQYF.

The chain couples TRBV7-2 to TRBJ2-3; D is undetermined. The germline V gene has CDR1 SGHTA and CDR2 FQGNSA. V was pared by 2 bases and J by 6 bases, with 9 bases between. This CDR3 spans 13 amino acids. The CDR3 coding sequence is TGTGCCAGCAGCTTAATTATTTTCGATACGCAGTATTTT. Translated, it gives CASSLIIFDTQYF.

The CDR3 DNA is TGTGCCAGCAGTCCGAGACAGAGGCAGCCCCAGCATTTT. Protein sequence: CASSPRQRQPQHF. The V and J genes are TRBV6-5 and TRBJ1-5, with a weak D call TRBD1 (5 bases). V was shortened by 5 bases and J by 7 bases, with 12 bases between the two germline ends. The CDR3 sequence is 13 residues long. Per germline, CDR1 MNHEY and CDR2 SVGAGI.

The J gene is TRBJ1-3, the V gene TRBV18; no clear D gene. Germline lookup yields CDR1 KGHSH and CDR2 LQKENI. This CDR3 spans 15 amino acids. The V gene lost 2 bases and the J gene lost 4 bases, with 12 bases spanning the gap. The CDR3 spells CASSPSASAGNTIYF. The DNA of the CDR3 is TGTGCCAGCTCACCATCAGCGTCCGCCGGAAACACCATATATTTT.

Concerning this clone itself: Its ends do not fully match the called genes, so a read error is possible. The chain couples TRBV10-3 to TRBJ2-1, with 12 bases that match TRBD2. This CDR3 has 14 residues. The germline V gene encodes CDR1 ENHRY and CDR2 SYGVKD. CDR3 protein: CAISENLAGGSKIF. In DNA form, the CDR3 reads TGTGCCATCAGTGAGAATCTAGCGGGAGGGTCGAAGATCTTC.

The chain is built from TRBV2 and TRBJ1-1, with 7 bases identical to TRBD1. With 6 bases clipped from V and 1 base from J, the junction kept 5 bases outside the gene matches. CDR1 and CDR2 from the germline V gene are SNHLY and FYNNEI. The CDR3 runs 14 residues. The CDR3 region is CASRAGQPNTEAFF. In DNA, the CDR3 is TGTGCCAGCAGGGCGGGACAGCCGAACACTGAAGCTTTCTTT.

The DNA for the CDR3 is TGTGCCAGCAGGAAGGACAGGAACACCGGGGAGCTGTTTTTT. Protein: CASRKDRNTGELFF. The chain has TRBV28 and TRBJ2-2; TRBD1 might be the D (6 bases). The germline V and J ends were trimmed by 6 bases and 1 base, with 9 bases remaining between them. The CDR3 is 14 residues long. The germline CDR1 and CDR2 sequences are MDHEN and SYDVKM.

Note on this clone: At one end the junction does not follow the germline gene, possibly because of a read error. The chain recombines TRBV7-7 with TRBJ2-3; tentatively, D is TRBD1 (7 bases). Germline V lookup: CDR1 SSHAT, CDR2 FNYEAQ (reference sequence). This CDR3 spans 15 amino acids. The CDR3 protein is CASSLGGTGTDTQYF. The CDR3, as DNA: TGTGCTAGCAGCTTGGGCGGGACAGGCACAGATACGCAGTATTTT. Full variable domain (rest looked up from reference TRBV7-7 and TRBJ2-3): GAGVSQSPRYKVTKRGQDVTLRCDPISSHATLYWYQQALGQGPEFLTYFNYEAQPDKSGLPSDRFSAERPEGSISTLTIQRTEQRDSAMYRCASSLGGTGTDTQYFGPGTRLTVL.

Only one count was recorded for this clone. The rearrangement joins TRBV18 to TRBJ2-3; D is perhaps TRBD1 (5 bases). V lost 1 base and J lost 1, with 9 bases in between. CDR3 length equals 15 residues. Germline CDR1 is KGHSH and CDR2 is LQKENI. The CDR3 DNA reads TGTGCCAGCTCACCACAAGTAGGGGGCACAGATACGCAGTATTTT. It is translated as CASSPQVGGTDTQYF.

The chain is built from TRBV5-1 and TRBJ2-7; 13 bases are shared with TRBD2. From germline, CDR1 is SGHRS and CDR2 YFSETQ. J was trimmed by 3 bases and V by 4 bases; bases with no gene match: 7. This CDR3 is built from 16 residues. The DNA of the CDR3 is TGCGCCAGCAGCGGGACTAGCGGGGTTTCAGGCTACGAGCAGTACTTC. Amino acids: CASSGTSGVSGYEQYF.

This chain connects TRBV7-2 to TRBJ1-1; unclear D gene. Between the trimmed V and J ends, which lost 1 base and 2 bases, there was a span of 8 bases. The germline CDR1 and CDR2 sequences are SGHTA and FQGNSA. CDR3 length: 14 amino acids. CDR3 bases: TGTGCCAGCAGCTTAGGGTACAGAAACACTGAAGCTTTCTTT. It is translated as CASSLGYRNTEAFF.